A selection of T cell receptor beta chains follows, all from one sample in a study of early T cells in non-severe SARS-CoV-2 infection. TCRdb used MiXCR to reprocess the 5' RACE reads, holding one entry per CDR3 protein. The profile shows thousands of distinct CDR3 sequences, around 4.8% of them singletons. The sample was whole blood. These receptor sequences come from an adult who was a healthcare worker with PCR-confirmed SARS-CoV-2 infection or an uninfected control (not recorded which). CDR3s include the opening cysteine and the closing phenylalanine or tryptophan. The order of the fields is V gene, D gene, clone size, J gene, CDR3 protein, CDR3 DNA. A D gene is named only where the DNA matches it firmly. A clone size is listed for some rows: how often the clone was seen (once, few, many), or a class if it is expanded.

>TRBV20-1|TRBD1|medium-sized|TRBJ2-7
CRARGDRNTYEQYF
TGCAGGGCTAGAGGGGACAGGAATACCTACGAGCAGTACTTC
>TRBV6-1|-|medium-sized|TRBJ1-5
CASSEAGKGNQPQHF
TGTGCCAGCAGTGAAGCAGGGAAGGGAAATCAGCCCCAGCATTTT
>TRBV20-1|-|medium-sized|TRBJ1-1
CSGRKWRANTEAFF
TGCAGTGGTCGAAAGTGGAGGGCCAACACTGAAGCTTTCTTT
>TRBV11-2|-|many|TRBJ2-7
CAWQGSTYEQYF
TGTGCCTGGCAGGGTTCCACCTACGAGCAGTACTTC
>TRBV4-2|TRBD1|medium-sized|TRBJ1-2
CASSQDLRGRTPGYTF
TGTGCCAGCAGCCAAGATTTAAGGGGGCGTACCCCCGGCTACACCTTC
>TRBV11-2|-|medium-sized|TRBJ2-2
CASSIRATISGELFF
TGTGCCAGCAGTATCCGGGCCACTATTTCCGGGGAGCTGTTTTTT
>TRBV6-1|TRBD1|-|TRBJ2-7
CASARGRQVYEQYF
TGTGCCAGCGCCAGGGGGAGACAGGTCTACGAGCAGTACTTC
>TRBV5-6|-|medium-sized|TRBJ2-1
CASSLESVPYNEQFF
TGTGCCAGCAGCTTGGAGTCAGTCCCCTACAATGAGCAGTTCTTC
>TRBV25-1|-|medium-sized|TRBJ1-3
CASGIASTIYF
TGTGCCAGCGGAATCGCAAGCACCATATATTTT
>TRBV27|-|many|TRBJ1-6
CASSFGGDNSPLHF
TGTGCCAGCAGTTTCGGAGGGGATAATTCACCCCTCCACTTT
>TRBV20-1|TRBD1|many|TRBJ2-2
CSAYDRERTGELFF
TGCAGTGCTTACGACAGGGAAAGGACCGGGGAGCTGTTTTTT
>TRBV7-9|TRBD2|many|TRBJ2-1
CASSLAGTSVYNEQFF
TGTGCCAGCAGCTTAGCCGGGACTAGCGTCTACAATGAGCAGTTCTTC
>TRBV6-2/TRBV6-3|-|many|TRBJ1-5
CASSTPGSPQHF
TGTGCCAGCAGTACCCCAGGGTCGCCCCAGCATTTT
>TRBV20-1|TRBD1|medium-sized|TRBJ2-7
CSANRDRRTYEQYF
TGCAGTGCCAACCGGGACAGGCGAACCTACGAGCAGTACTTC
>TRBV4-3|TRBD2|few|TRBJ2-1
CASSQDAGRTSGYNEQFF
TGCGCCAGCAGCCAAGACGCTGGGCGGACTAGCGGCTACAATGAGCAGTTCTTC
>TRBV19|-|many|TRBJ2-7
CASRSAGPRAEQYF
TGTGCCAGTAGATCCGCGGGTCCTCGCGCCGAGCAGTACTTC
>TRBV2|TRBD2|medium-sized|TRBJ2-3
CASSEAPGLGADTQYF
TGTGCCAGCAGTGAAGCGCCGGGACTAGGGGCAGATACGCAGTATTTT
>TRBV6-2/TRBV6-3|TRBD2|medium-sized|TRBJ2-1
CASSYRRTSGYNEQFF
TGTGCCAGCAGTTACCGGCGGACTAGCGGATACAATGAGCAGTTCTTC
>TRBV4-1|-|many|TRBJ2-3
CASSQESPGSSGSTDTQYF
TGCGCCAGCAGCCAAGAGTCTCCAGGGTCAAGCGGGAGCACAGATACGCAGTATTTT
>TRBV9|-|medium-sized|TRBJ2-1
CASSVVRGANEQFF
TGTGCCAGCAGCGTCGTTCGGGGGGCCAATGAGCAGTTCTTC
>TRBV29-1|TRBD1|few|TRBJ1-2
CSVGDSAYGYTF
TGCAGCGTAGGGGACAGTGCCTATGGCTACACCTTC